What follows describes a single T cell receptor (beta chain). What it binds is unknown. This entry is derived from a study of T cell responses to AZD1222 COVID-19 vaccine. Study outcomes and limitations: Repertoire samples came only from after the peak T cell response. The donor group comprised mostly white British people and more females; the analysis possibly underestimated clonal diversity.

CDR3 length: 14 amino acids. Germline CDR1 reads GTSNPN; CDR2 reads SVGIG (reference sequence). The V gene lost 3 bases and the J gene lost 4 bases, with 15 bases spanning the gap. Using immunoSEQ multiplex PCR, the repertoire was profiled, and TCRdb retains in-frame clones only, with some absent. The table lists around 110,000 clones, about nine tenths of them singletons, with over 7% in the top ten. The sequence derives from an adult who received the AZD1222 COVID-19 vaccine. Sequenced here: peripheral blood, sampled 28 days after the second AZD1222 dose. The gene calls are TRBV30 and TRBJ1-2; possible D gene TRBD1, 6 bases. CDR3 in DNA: TGTGCCTGGAGGGTGGGGGGCGCAGGCTATGGCTACACCTTC. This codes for CAWRVGGAGYGYTF.